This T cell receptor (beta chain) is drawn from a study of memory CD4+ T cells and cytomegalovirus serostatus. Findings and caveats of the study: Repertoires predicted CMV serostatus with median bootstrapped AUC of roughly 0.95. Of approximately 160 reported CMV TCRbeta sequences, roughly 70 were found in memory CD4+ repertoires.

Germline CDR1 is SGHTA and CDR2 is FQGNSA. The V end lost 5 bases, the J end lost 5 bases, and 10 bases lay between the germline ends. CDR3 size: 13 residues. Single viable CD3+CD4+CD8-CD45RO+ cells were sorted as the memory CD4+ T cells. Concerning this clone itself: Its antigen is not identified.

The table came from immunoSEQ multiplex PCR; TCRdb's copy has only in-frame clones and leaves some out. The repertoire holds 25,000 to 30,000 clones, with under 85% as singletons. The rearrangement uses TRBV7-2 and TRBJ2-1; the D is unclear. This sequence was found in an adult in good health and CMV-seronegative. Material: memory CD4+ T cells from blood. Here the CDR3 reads CASSRGPDNEQFF. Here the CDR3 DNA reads TGTGCCAGCAGCAGAGGACCAGACAATGAGCAGTTCTTC.